The 9 T cell receptor beta chains below all came from one sample that was sequenced in a study of blood T cells in healthy people across ages. For the second PCR, which ran for about 6 to 12 cycles, a sample-barcoded 5' primer and a J-beta primer mix were used. MiXCR was run by TCRdb on the 5' RACE reads, yielding one entry per CDR3 protein. The table records hundreds of thousands of distinct CDR3 sequences, around 21% of them present only once. Sequenced input: blood. The receptor source for this set is a man between 70 and 80 years old in good health.

There are a few counts of this clonotype. The CDR3 here is CATSTRQDSGNTIYF. CDR3 sequence (DNA): TGTGCCACCAGCACTCGACAGGACTCTGGAAACACCATATATTTT. The rearrangement uses TRBV15 and TRBJ1-3; D perhaps matches TRBD1 (6 bases). Germline CDR1 and CDR2: LNHNV and YYDKDF (reference sequence). The CDR3 has 15 amino acids. Trimming removed 4 bases from V and 0 bases from J, with 10 bases in between.

The chain combines TRBV5-1 with TRBJ2-3; 9 bases map to TRBD2. The V and J ends lost 0 bases and 4 bases, in that order; junction bases with no gene match: 6. The germline V gene encodes CDR1 SGHRS and CDR2 YFSETQ. This CDR3 is built from 16 residues. The CDR3 protein is CASSLGRTSDADTQYF. DNA for the CDR3: TGCGCCAGCAGCTTGGGTCGGACTAGCGACGCAGATACGCAGTATTTT.

In the case of this clonotype: At one end, the junction sequence differs from germline, possibly due to a read error. This sequence joins TRBV18 and TRBJ1-2; D not resolved. The CDR3 length is 13 residues. Per germline, CDR1 KGHSH and CDR2 LQKENI. In DNA, the CDR3 is TGTGCCAGCTTACCAGAGAGCAACTATGGCTACACCTTC. It encodes CASLPESNYGYTF. Filled out from reference TRBV18 and TRBJ1-2, the complete variable domain reads NAGVMQNPRHLVRRRGQEARLRCSPMKGHSHVYWYRQLPEEGLKFMVYLQKENIIDESGMPKERFSAEFPKEGPSILRIQQVVRGDSAAYFCASLPESNYGYTFGSGTRLTVV.

There are a few counts of this clonotype. The gene calls are TRBV6-1 and TRBJ2-4; D gene ambiguous. The germline V and J ends were trimmed by 1 base and 2 bases, with 12 bases remaining between them. Germline V gene data show CDR1 as MNHNS and CDR2 as SASEGT. This CDR3 has 16 amino acids. The CDR3: CASSEGGPRTKNIQYF. The CDR3 DNA reads TGTGCCAGCAGTGAAGGCGGTCCGCGTACCAAAAACATTCAGTACTTC.

The J gene is TRBJ1-5, the V gene TRBV5-5; D unresolved. The CDR3 contains 15 residues. Trimming cost V 0 bases and J 4 bases, with 11 bases left between them. Germline values: CDR1 SGHKS, CDR2 YYEKEE (reference sequence). The CDR3 is CASSLAAGLNQPQHF. DNA for the CDR3: TGTGCCAGCAGCTTGGCGGCAGGCCTTAATCAGCCCCAGCATTTT.

This clonotype turned up a few times. The CDR3 loop is CASSLTSGGTYNEQFF. The DNA for the CDR3 is TGTGCCAGCAGCCTCACTAGCGGGGGGACCTACAATGAGCAGTTCTTC. The chain carries TRBV3-1 and TRBJ2-7; 12 nucleotides line up with TRBD2. The DNA matches TRBJ2-1 better at its end, which makes the J call doubtful. Per germline, CDR1 LGHDT and CDR2 YNNKEL (reference sequence). This CDR3 spans 16 amino acids.

A remark on this clonotype: Because the CDR3 is missing its conserved closing phenylalanine or tryptophan, this is likely a read error. V gene TRBV28 combines with J gene TRBJ2-5; D may be TRBD1 (6 bases). Trimming removed 5 bases at V and 4 bases at J, with 14 bases between. Looked up from germline, CDR1 is MDHEN and CDR2 is SYDVKM. The CDR3 runs to 14 residues. The CDR3 here is CASSTRQVLETQYL. The CDR3 DNA reads as TGTGCCAGCAGTACTAGACAGGTTCTAGAGACCCAGTACCTC.

At least ten counts were recorded for this clonotype. The genes are TRBV3-1 and TRBJ1-2; 9 bases fit TRBD1. V trimming: 0 bases; J trimming: 6 bases; junction bases outside the gene matches: 8. This CDR3 comprises 16 residues. Germline values: CDR1 LGHDT, CDR2 YNNKEL (reference sequence). The CDR3 region is CASSQDRGGQGHGYTF. The DNA for the CDR3 is TGTGCCAGCAGCCAAGATCGAGGGGGACAGGGCCATGGCTACACCTTC.

This sequence joins TRBV29-1 and TRBJ2-5; 7 nucleotides agree with TRBD1. The J call could be wrong; TRBJ2-7 is a better fit for the DNA end. The CDR3 consists of 12 residues. Per the germline V gene, CDR1 is SQVTM and CDR2 is ANQGSEA. CDR3 sequence: CSVQGDSYEQYF. The CDR3 DNA follows: TGCAGCGTTCAGGGGGATTCCTACGAGCAGTACTTC.